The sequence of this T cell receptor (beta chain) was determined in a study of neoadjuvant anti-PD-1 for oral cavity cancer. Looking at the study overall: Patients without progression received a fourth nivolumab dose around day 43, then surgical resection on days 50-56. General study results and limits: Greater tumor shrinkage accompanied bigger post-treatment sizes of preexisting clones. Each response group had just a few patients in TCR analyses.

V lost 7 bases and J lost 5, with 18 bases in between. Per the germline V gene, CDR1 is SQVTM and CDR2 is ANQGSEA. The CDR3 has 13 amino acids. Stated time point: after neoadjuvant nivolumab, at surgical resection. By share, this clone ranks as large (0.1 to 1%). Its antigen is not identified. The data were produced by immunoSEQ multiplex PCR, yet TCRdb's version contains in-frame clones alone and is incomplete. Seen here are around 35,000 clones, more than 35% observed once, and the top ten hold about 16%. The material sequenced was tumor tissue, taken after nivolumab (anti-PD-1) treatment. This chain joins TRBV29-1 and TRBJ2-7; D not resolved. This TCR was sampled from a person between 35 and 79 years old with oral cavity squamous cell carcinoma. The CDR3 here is CSAAMGNGNEQYF. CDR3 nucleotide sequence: TGCAGCGCGGCGATGGGTAATGGGAACGAGCAGTACTTC.